This T cell receptor (beta chain) was captured in a study of T cell responses to AZD1222 COVID-19 vaccine. Sequencing was performed with immunoSEQ multiplex PCR; in TCRdb, only in-frame clones are kept and a portion is missing. Of 120,000 or so clones in the sample, roughly 87% were seen once. The CDR3 spans 16 residues. Germline V gene lookup returns CDR1 SEHNR and CDR2 FQNEAQ (reference sequence). V gave up 4 bases and J gave up 4 bases; unmatched junction bases: 8. The source of this sequence is an adult in good health. The V and J genes are TRBV7-9 and TRBJ2-7; 12 bases are a match to TRBD1. Sample: peripheral blood, taken on day 0 of AZD1222 vaccination. For the CDR3, the DNA is TGTGCCAGCAGCTACCGCGGGACAGGGGGCTTGTACGAGCAGTACTTC. Translating it yields CASSYRGTGGLYEQYF.